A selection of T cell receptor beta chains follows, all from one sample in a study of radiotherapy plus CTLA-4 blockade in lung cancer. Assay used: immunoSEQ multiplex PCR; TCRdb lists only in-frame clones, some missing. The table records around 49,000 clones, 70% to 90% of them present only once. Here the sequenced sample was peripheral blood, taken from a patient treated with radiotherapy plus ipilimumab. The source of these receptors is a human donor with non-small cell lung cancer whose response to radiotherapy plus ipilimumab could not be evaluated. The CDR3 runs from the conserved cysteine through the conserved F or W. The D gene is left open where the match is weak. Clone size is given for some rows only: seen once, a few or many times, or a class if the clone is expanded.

CDR3 protein: CASSQDGGPFSYNEQFF; CDR3 DNA: TGCGCCAGCAGCCAAGATGGCGGCCCCTTCTCCTACAATGAGCAGTTCTTC; D gene: -; V gene: TRBV4-3; J gene: TRBJ2-1; clone size: -
CDR3 protein: CASSLLYPYQETQYF; CDR3 DNA: TGTGCCAGCAGCTTACTTTATCCGTACCAAGAGACCCAGTACTTC; D gene: -; V gene: TRBV7-8; J gene: TRBJ2-5; clone size: -
CDR3 protein: CASSAGDRGWDEQFF; CDR3 DNA: TGCGCCAGCAGCGCCGGGGACAGGGGTTGGGATGAGCAGTTCTTC; D gene: TRBD1; V gene: TRBV5-1; J gene: TRBJ2-1; clone size: once
CDR3 protein: CASSIQGAAQPQHF; CDR3 DNA: TGTGCCAGTAGTATCCAGGGGGCGGCTCAGCCCCAGCATTTT; D gene: TRBD1; V gene: TRBV19; J gene: TRBJ1-5; clone size: -
CDR3 protein: CASSQELLANTGELFF; CDR3 DNA: TGCGCCAGCAGCCAAGAACTACTAGCGAACACCGGGGAGCTGTTTTTT; D gene: -; V gene: TRBV4-3; J gene: TRBJ2-2; clone size: -
CDR3 protein: CASSSYRSEQYF; CDR3 DNA: TGTGCCAGCAGCTCCTACAGGTCAGAGCAGTACTTC; D gene: -; V gene: TRBV14; J gene: TRBJ2-7; clone size: -
CDR3 protein: CASSSRQGSGNTIYF; CDR3 DNA: TGTGCCAGCAGTTCACGACAGGGCTCTGGAAACACCATATATTTT; D gene: TRBD1; V gene: TRBV6-1; J gene: TRBJ1-3; clone size: -
CDR3 protein: CAIGTGTANYGYTF; CDR3 DNA: TGTGCCATTGGGACCGGGACAGCTAACTATGGCTACACCTTC; D gene: TRBD1; V gene: TRBV10-3; J gene: TRBJ1-2; clone size: once
CDR3 protein: CASSFPGLAGGSSYNEQFF; CDR3 DNA: TGTGCCAGCAGCTTTCCGGGACTAGCGGGAGGAAGCTCCTACAATGAGCAGTTCTTC; D gene: TRBD2; V gene: TRBV7-8; J gene: TRBJ2-1; clone size: once
CDR3 protein: CASSLSPTYEQYF; CDR3 DNA: TGTGCCAGCAGTTTATCCCCGACTTACGAGCAGTACTTC; D gene: -; V gene: TRBV27; J gene: TRBJ2-7; clone size: -
CDR3 protein: CASSDEQGPYEQYF; CDR3 DNA: TGTGCCAGCAGTGATGAACAGGGTCCCTACGAGCAGTACTTC; D gene: -; V gene: TRBV2; J gene: TRBJ2-7; clone size: -
CDR3 protein: CASSLSGAGEAFF; CDR3 DNA: TGTGCCAGCAGCTTATCAGGGGCCGGTGAAGCTTTCTTT; D gene: -; V gene: TRBV7-2; J gene: TRBJ1-1; clone size: -
CDR3 protein: CASLRLSTGNTEAFF; CDR3 DNA: TGTGCCAGTCTACGACTTTCGACGGGGAACACTGAAGCTTTCTTT; D gene: -; V gene: TRBV19; J gene: TRBJ1-1; clone size: -
CDR3 protein: CASSLDGHGADTQYF; CDR3 DNA: TGTGCCAGCAGCTTAGATGGGCACGGCGCAGATACGCAGTATTTT; D gene: -; V gene: TRBV7-3; J gene: TRBJ2-3; clone size: -
CDR3 protein: CAISRGAGGPDTQYF; CDR3 DNA: TGTGCCATCAGTCGGGGCGCAGGGGGCCCAGATACGCAGTATTTT; D gene: TRBD1; V gene: TRBV10-3; J gene: TRBJ2-3; clone size: -
CDR3 protein: CASSLVFPGVRITGELFF; CDR3 DNA: TGTGCCAGCAGCTTAGTATTTCCGGGGGTCCGGATCACCGGGGAGCTGTTTTTT; D gene: -; V gene: TRBV11-2; J gene: TRBJ2-2; clone size: -
CDR3 protein: CASSRGLQTYNEQFF; CDR3 DNA: TGTGCCAGCAGCCGGGGACTTCAGACCTACAATGAGCAGTTCTTC; D gene: -; V gene: TRBV7-2; J gene: TRBJ2-1; clone size: once
CDR3 protein: CASSREIGYNEQFF; CDR3 DNA: TGTGCCAGCAGTCGGGAGATCGGATACAATGAGCAGTTCTTC; D gene: -; V gene: TRBV6-4; J gene: TRBJ2-1; clone size: once
CDR3 protein: CASSFKDYYEQYF; CDR3 DNA: TGTGCCAGCAGCTTTAAGGACTACTACGAGCAGTACTTC; D gene: -; V gene: TRBV7-9; J gene: TRBJ2-7; clone size: once
CDR3 protein: CASSLDGLNGYTF; CDR3 DNA: TGTGCCAGCTCACTAGACGGACTGAATGGCTACACCTTC; D gene: -; V gene: TRBV18; J gene: TRBJ1-2; clone size: -
CDR3 protein: CSLLTSGSIEQFF; CDR3 DNA: TGCAGCCTGCTTACTAGCGGGAGTATTGAGCAGTTCTTC; D gene: TRBD2; V gene: TRBV29-1; J gene: TRBJ2-1; clone size: -
CDR3 protein: CSAEGQGASTDTQYF; CDR3 DNA: TGCAGCGCTGAGGGGCAGGGGGCTAGCACAGATACGCAGTATTTT; D gene: TRBD1; V gene: TRBV29-1; J gene: TRBJ2-3; clone size: -
CDR3 protein: CAISEPGLAGVTDTQYF; CDR3 DNA: TGTGCCATCAGTGAGCCGGGACTAGCGGGAGTTACAGATACGCAGTATTTT; D gene: TRBD2; V gene: TRBV10-3; J gene: TRBJ2-3; clone size: -
CDR3 protein: CASSPTIGSNQPQHF; CDR3 DNA: TGTGCCAGTAGCCCAACGATTGGCAGCAATCAGCCCCAGCATTTT; D gene: -; V gene: TRBV19; J gene: TRBJ1-5; clone size: -
CDR3 protein: CASSGTAPLSTYNEQFF; CDR3 DNA: TGTGCCAGCAGCGGGACTGCCCCTCTTAGCACCTACAATGAGCAGTTCTTC; D gene: -; V gene: TRBV9; J gene: TRBJ2-1; clone size: -
CDR3 protein: CASSESLAGGQDTQYF; CDR3 DNA: TGTGCCAGCAGTGAAAGTCTAGCGGGAGGGCAAGATACGCAGTATTTT; D gene: TRBD2; V gene: TRBV2; J gene: TRBJ2-3; clone size: -
CDR3 protein: CASSLTDSFYNEQFF; CDR3 DNA: TGTGCCAGCAGCTTGACAGACAGCTTCTACAATGAGCAGTTCTTC; D gene: -; V gene: TRBV7-8; J gene: TRBJ2-1; clone size: few
CDR3 protein: CASSLLSGENIQYF; CDR3 DNA: TGTGCCAGCAGTTTGCTTAGCGGTGAAAACATTCAGTACTTC; D gene: -; V gene: TRBV6-6; J gene: TRBJ2-4; clone size: -
CDR3 protein: CASSSGTYNEQFF; CDR3 DNA: TGTGCCAGCTCCAGCGGGACATACAATGAGCAGTTCTTC; D gene: -; V gene: TRBV6-5; J gene: TRBJ2-1; clone size: -